Below are 30 T cell receptor beta chains sequenced from a single sample in a study of cytomegalovirus exposure and HLA in healthy donors. This PCR relied on a set of 60 Vbeta primers and 13 Jbeta primers. TCRdb's table, derived via immunoSEQ multiplex PCR, lists solely in-frame clones and lacks some. The table shows 160,000 or so clones, with over 65% occurring only once. Sequencing was done on a sample of PBMCs. The receptors here all came from a woman aged 35 to 49 in good health and CMV-seronegative.

The chain couples TRBV2 to TRBJ1-6; D remains unclear. V was trimmed by 9 bases and J by 0 bases, leaving 12 bases between them. CDR3 size: 15 residues. Looked up from germline, CDR1 is SNHLY and CDR2 is FYNNEI. This CDR3 reads CARGPLGSYNSPLHF. CDR3 in DNA: TGTGCCAGGGGCCCCTTGGGCTCCTATAATTCACCCCTCCACTTT.

This chain links TRBV11-2 with TRBJ1-4; D is possibly TRBD1 (5 bases). The CDR3 length is 14 residues. Germline-derived CDR1 and CDR2 are SGHAT and FQNNGV. V was cut by 5 bases and J by 1 base, with 8 bases left in between. The chain's CDR3 is CASSLRVTNEKLFF. CDR3 coding DNA: TGTGCCAGCAGCCTCAGGGTAACTAATGAAAAACTGTTTTTT.

This clone turned up a few times. The chain is built from TRBV5-1 and TRBJ2-7; the D gene is possibly TRBD1 (5 bases). Trimming pared 8 bases from V and 3 bases from J, leaving 12 bases between. CDR3 length equals 12 residues. The germline V gene has CDR1 SGHRS and CDR2 YFSETQ. In DNA, the CDR3 is TGCGCCAGTTCTTTTCAGGGCTACGAGCAGTACTTC. It translates to CASSFQGYEQYF.

This clone was counted once. The chain employs TRBV7-6 and TRBJ1-5, with a tentative D call TRBD1 (6 bases). The germline V gene encodes CDR1 SGHVS and CDR2 FNYEAQ. This CDR3 is built from 13 residues. Trimming left V 5 bases short and J 4 bases short, with 9 bases between. CDR3 coding DNA: TGTGCCAGCAGCCTCCAGGGGAATCAGCCCCAGCATTTT. It translates to CASSLQGNQPQHF.

The V gene is TRBV11-3, the J gene TRBJ2-1; D remains ambiguous. Trimming stripped 4 bases from V and 6 bases from J, with 13 bases between. The germline V gene encodes CDR1 SGHNT and CDR2 YENEEA. This CDR3 contains 14 residues. The CDR3 region has the DNA TGTGCCAGCAGCTCCTTGAGGTCTCTCAATGAGCAGTTCTTC. Its protein is CASSSLRSLNEQFF. The entire variable domain, with the rest obtained from reference TRBV11-3 and TRBJ2-1, is as follows: EAGVVQSPRYKIIEKKQPVAFWCNPISGHNTLYWYLQNLGQGPELLIRYENEEAVDDSQLPKDRFSAERLKGVDSTLKIQPAELGDSAVYLCASSSLRSLNEQFFGPGTRLTVL.

This chain links TRBV27 with TRBJ2-7, with TRBD1 as a possible D gene (6 bases). The germline V and J ends were trimmed by 6 bases and 5 bases, with 14 bases remaining between them. Germline CDR1 is MNHEY and CDR2 is SMNVEV (reference sequence). The CDR3 runs 13 residues. CDR3 protein: CASRNRVGHEQYF. CDR3 nucleotides: TGTGCCAGCAGGAACAGGGTTGGCCACGAGCAGTACTTC.

The chain is built from TRBV2 and TRBJ2-3; the match to TRBD2 covers 8 bases. Per the germline V gene, CDR1 is SNHLY and CDR2 is FYNNEI. The junction had 19 bases not matched to a gene; V was cut back by 11 bases and J by 3 bases. This CDR3 is built from 17 residues. The CDR3 sequence: CAELGQRGTMPTDTQYF. DNA of the CDR3: TGTGCCGAGCTGGGCCAGCGGGGGACAATGCCAACAGATACGCAGTATTTT.

The chain uses TRBV21-1 and TRBJ1-1; the table assigns TRBD1, which was not confirmed against the DNA. TRBV21-1 is assigned pseudogene status. The CDR3 covers 16 residues. In DNA, the CDR3 is TGTGCCAGCCTAACGGGACCGAGGGGGTTAATCACTGAAGCTTTCTTT. Translation: CASLTGPRGLITEAFF.

V usage is TRBV6-5 and J usage is TRBJ1-6, with 10 positions matching TRBD1. The J segment lost 19 bases and the V segment lost 6 bases, leaving 12 bases of the junction unmatched. Germline V lookup: CDR1 MNHEY, CDR2 SVGAGI. The CDR3 totals 13 residues. CDR3 DNA sequence: TGTGCCAGCAGCCCTGATATGACAGGGGGCAGGCACTTT. It is translated as CASSPDMTGGRHF.

CDR3 bases: TGCGCCAGCAGCATGGACTTACGAATGGAGACCCAGTACTTC. Translating gives CASSMDLRMETQYF. The V and J genes are TRBV5-1 and TRBJ2-5; D might be TRBD2 (5 bases). Germline V gene data show CDR1 as SGHRS and CDR2 as YFSETQ. The CDR3 runs 14 residues. V lost 4 bases to trimming and J lost 5 bases, with 15 bases between them.

The chain links TRBV2 to TRBJ1-1; D is unclear. The CDR3 spans 12 residues. The V and J ends lost 4 bases and 6 bases respectively, with 9 bases between them. Germline CDR1 is SNHLY and CDR2 is FYNNEI. CDR3 coding DNA: TGTGCCAGCAGTGGATTGAGGCCTGAAGCTTTCTTT. This translates into CASSGLRPEAFF.

This clone was observed a single time. CDR3 in DNA: TGTGCCAGTAGTACCAACCCCTCAGGGGAGTTCGAGCAGTACTTC. It yields the protein CASSTNPSGEFEQYF. J is TRBJ2-7 and V is TRBV19; TRBD1 is a possible D gene (6 bases). Germline-derived CDR1 and CDR2 are LNHDA and SQIVND (reference sequence). This CDR3 is built from 15 residues. With 4 bases removed from V and 6 bases from J, the gap between germline ends came to 19 bases. The full variable domain, completed using reference TRBV19 and TRBJ2-7, is DGGITQSPKYLFRKEGQNVTLSCEQNLNHDAMYWYRQDPGQGLRLIYYSQIVNDFQKGDIAEGYSVSREKKESFPLTVTSAQKNPTAFYLCASSTNPSGEFEQYFGPGTRLTVT.

V gene TRBV9 combines with J gene TRBJ1-1, with D perhaps matching TRBD1 (6 bases). This CDR3 has 14 amino acids. V lost 1 base and J 6 bases, leaving 13 bases between the germline ends. Germline V gene sequence: CDR1 SGDLS, CDR2 YYNGEE. CDR3 sequence reads: CASSVQAGASEAFF. The CDR3 nucleotides read TGTGCCAGCAGCGTACAAGCAGGGGCCTCTGAAGCTTTCTTT.

The chain has TRBV7-8 and TRBJ1-4, with D hard to call. CDR3 length: 17 amino acids. Germline CDR1 SGHVS, CDR2 FQNEAQ. V was pared by 2 bases and J by 8 bases, with 21 bases between. The CDR3 protein is CASSLSRSGWIREKLFF. In DNA, the CDR3 is TGTGCCAGCAGCTTATCCCGTTCGGGATGGATAAGAGAAAAACTGTTTTTT.

The chain is built from TRBV6-5 and TRBJ1-1, with a possible D match to TRBD1 (6 bases). V was pared by 7 bases and J by 1 base, with 10 bases between. Germline assignment: CDR1 MNHEY and CDR2 SVGAGI. The CDR3 spans 13 residues. Here the CDR3 DNA reads TGTGCCAGCATCCTGGACAGGAACACTGAAGCTTTCTTT. Amino acid sequence: CASILDRNTEAFF.

The V and J genes are TRBV2 and TRBJ2-5, with 8 bases lining up with TRBD2. This CDR3 has 17 amino acids. Germline V gene data show CDR1 as SNHLY and CDR2 as FYNNEI. Trimming removed 6 bases from V and 5 bases from J; junction bases left unmatched: 17. CDR3 in DNA: TGTGCCAGCAGCAAAACACCAGCGGGGGCCTCGGGGGAGACCCAGTACTTC. It encodes CASSKTPAGASGETQYF.

This chain links TRBV6-1 with TRBJ2-7; 10 bases line up with TRBD1. The length of the CDR3 is 14 residues. The trim removed 4 bases at V and 5 bases at J, leaving 5 bases unmatched. Germline lookup yields CDR1 MNHNS and CDR2 SASEGT. This chain's CDR3 is CASSGGTGVNEQYF. In DNA, the CDR3 is TGTGCCAGCAGTGGTGGGACAGGGGTAAACGAGCAGTACTTC.

CDR3 amino acids: CASSEGGRNYGYTF. CDR3 DNA sequence: TGTGCCAGCAGTGAAGGGGGGCGTAACTATGGCTACACCTTC. The V call is TRBV2, the J call TRBJ1-2, with TRBD1 as a possible D gene (6 bases). The ends were cut back, 1 base at V and 1 base at J, with 7 bases in the middle. CDR3 length: 14 residues. Germline CDR1 SNHLY, CDR2 FYNNEI.

V gene TRBV6-1 combines with J gene TRBJ1-2, with 10 bases matching TRBD1. This CDR3 is built from 14 residues. Germline CDR1 MNHNS, CDR2 SASEGT. V lost 1 base, J lost 8 bases, and 4 bases stayed unmatched. The CDR3 reads CASSEGQGALGYTF. The CDR3 region has the DNA TGTGCCAGCAGTGAAGGACAGGGGGCTTTGGGCTACACCTTC.

J is TRBJ2-1 and V is TRBV27; 8 bases match TRBD1. The CDR3 runs to 14 residues. The V segment lost 3 bases and the J segment 8 bases; nucleotides outside the gene matches: 6. Germline V CDR1 and CDR2: MNHEY, SMNVEV (reference sequence). The CDR3 here is CASSLGQAFYEQFF. The CDR3 nucleotides are TGTGCCAGCAGTTTGGGACAGGCCTTCTATGAGCAGTTCTTC.

The chain recombines TRBV4-1 with TRBJ1-6; tentatively, D is TRBD1 (6 bases). The V gene's germline CDR1 is MGHRA and CDR2 YSYEKL. V was cut by 3 bases and J by 3 bases, with 12 bases left in between. The length of the CDR3 is 16 residues. The CDR3 spells CASSQGGAGYNSPLHF. The CDR3 bases are TGCGCCAGCAGCCAGGGGGGGGCGGGCTATAATTCACCCCTCCACTTT.

V usage is TRBV7-9 and J usage is TRBJ2-5, with 7 bases that match TRBD2. J gave up 5 bases and V 0 bases, and 6 bases lay outside the gene matches. The CDR3 covers 15 residues. From germline, CDR1 is SEHNR and CDR2 FQNEAQ (reference sequence). This CDR3 is CASSLASGGWETQYF. The CDR3 DNA is TGTGCCAGCAGCTTAGCGTCGGGGGGATGGGAGACCCAGTACTTC.

V gene TRBV4-1 combines with J gene TRBJ2-3, with 8 bases that match TRBD2. J was trimmed by 7 bases and V by 4 bases; bases with no gene match: 13. Germline V CDR1 and CDR2: MGHRA, YSYEKL. The CDR3 extends over 16 amino acids. CDR3 region: CASSPLGGGSPYTQYF. DNA for the CDR3: TGCGCCAGCAGCCCCTTGGGCGGGGGGAGTCCGTATACGCAGTATTTT.

The genes are TRBV27 and TRBJ2-1; maybe TRBD1 (5 bases). Germline V gene lookup returns CDR1 MNHEY and CDR2 SMNVEV (reference sequence). V was pared by 5 bases and J by 8 bases, with 7 bases between. The CDR3 has 11 amino acids. As DNA, the CDR3 is TGTGCCAGCAGTAGGGGCCATGAGCAGTTCTTC. Its translation is CASSRGHEQFF.

V and J are TRBV18 and TRBJ2-2; TRBD1 agrees at 10 bases. This CDR3 has 16 amino acids. Trimming took 3 bases from V and 5 from J; bases not matched to a gene: 6. Per the germline V gene, CDR1 is KGHSH and CDR2 is LQKENI. The CDR3, as DNA: TGTGCCAGCTCACCCAGAGGGACAGGGGATACCGGGGAGCTGTTTTTT. Protein: CASSPRGTGDTGELFF.

In regard to this clone: Other nucleotide sequences in the sample specify the same CDR3. The chain carries TRBV7-6 and TRBJ2-1; D is possibly TRBD2 (6 bases). This CDR3 is built from 15 residues. The germline V and J ends were trimmed by 1 base and 8 bases, with 15 bases remaining between them. The germline V gene encodes CDR1 SGHVS and CDR2 FNYEAQ. The CDR3, as DNA: TGTGCCAGCAGCTTAGGAGGCGGGGAGGCGGATGAGCAGTTCTTC. It codes for CASSLGGGEADEQFF. The whole variable domain, remainder taken from reference TRBV7-6 and TRBJ2-1, is GAGVSQSPRYKVTKRGQDVALRCDPISGHVSLYWYRQALGQGPEFLTYFNYEAQQDKSGLPNDRFSAERPEGSISTLTIQRTEQRDSAMYRCASSLGGGEADEQFFGPGTRLTVL.

The rearrangement uses TRBV7-8 and TRBJ1-6; no firm D call. There are 13 residues in the CDR3. Trimming shortened V by 2 bases and J by 13 bases, and 12 bases separated the two germline ends. Germline CDR1 and CDR2: SGHVS and FQNEAQ. CDR3 sequence: CASSLPGLVPLHF. The CDR3 DNA reads as TGTGCCAGCAGCTTACCGGGTCTCGTCCCCCTCCACTTT.

The chain links TRBV2 to TRBJ2-3, with 14 bases fitting TRBD2. Germline V gene lookup returns CDR1 SNHLY and CDR2 FYNNEI. The CDR3 sequence is 18 residues long. Trimming cost V 6 bases and J 4 bases; bases outside gene matches: 12. The CDR3 nucleotides are TGTGCCAGCAGCCGGCGGACTAGCGGGGGGACAAGGGCAGATACGCAGTATTTT. It is translated as CASSRRTSGGTRADTQYF.

The genes are TRBV27 and TRBJ1-4, with 10 bases aligning to TRBD1. This CDR3 has 14 amino acids. Germline V gene sequence: CDR1 MNHEY, CDR2 SMNVEV (reference sequence). The J segment lost 11 bases and the V segment lost 5 bases, leaving 8 bases of the junction unmatched. The CDR3 nucleotides are TGTGCCAGCAGTATACGACAGGGGGCAACGAAACTGTTTTTT. Protein product: CASSIRQGATKLFF.

V usage is TRBV10-1 and J usage is TRBJ2-3, with no clear D. Deletions cut 4 bases from V and 3 bases from J, with 17 bases between. Germline CDR1 is WNHNN and CDR2 is SYGVQD (reference sequence). The CDR3 runs 16 residues. The CDR3 loop reads CASSVRKESQTDTQYF. DNA of the CDR3: TGCGCCAGCAGTGTAAGAAAGGAGTCACAAACAGATACGCAGTATTTT.